Below are 15 T cell receptor beta chains sequenced from a single sample in a study of T cell responses to AZD1222 COVID-19 vaccine. Produced via immunoSEQ multiplex PCR; TCRdb's table is partial and in-frame only. The sample yields about 100,000 clones, around 90% seen once. The specimen comprised peripheral blood, sampled on day 0 of AZD1222 vaccination. The receptors derive from an adult in good health.

J is TRBJ1-2 and V is TRBV6-5; the D gene is possibly TRBD1 (6 bases). Trimming took 6 bases from V and 4 from J, leaving 15 bases between them. Germline V lookup: CDR1 MNHEY, CDR2 SVGAGI. The CDR3 contains 14 residues. The CDR3 DNA reads as TGTGCCAGCAGATTCCTCAGGGGAGGCTATGGCTACACCTTC. Its protein product is CASRFLRGGYGYTF.

The V and J genes are TRBV19 and TRBJ2-5; 7 bases agree with TRBD1. Germline V gene lookup returns CDR1 LNHDA and CDR2 SQIVND (reference sequence). The CDR3 is 14 residues long. The J segment lost 4 bases and the V segment lost 7 bases, leaving 9 bases of the junction unmatched. This CDR3 reads CASTSLSGGETQYF. DNA of the CDR3: TGTGCCAGTACCTCATTGTCAGGGGGAGAGACCCAGTACTTC. The full variable domain, completed using reference TRBV19 and TRBJ2-5, is DGGITQSPKYLFRKEGQNVTLSCEQNLNHDAMYWYRQDPGQGLRLIYYSQIVNDFQKGDIAEGYSVSREKKESFPLTVTSAQKNPTAFYLCASTSLSGGETQYFGPGTRLLVL.

The V call is TRBV15, the J call TRBJ2-2, with 8 bases lining up with TRBD1. CDR3 length equals 15 residues. The germline V gene encodes CDR1 LNHNV and CDR2 YYDKDF (reference sequence). The junction had 6 bases not matched to a gene; V was cut back by 5 bases and J by 4 bases. The chain's CDR3 is CATSDSDRVTGELFF. CDR3 nucleotides: TGTGCCACCAGCGACTCGGACAGGGTCACCGGGGAGCTGTTTTTT.

This chain links TRBV2 with TRBJ1-1; 7 positions agree with TRBD1. Germline lookup yields CDR1 SNHLY and CDR2 FYNNEI. The length of the CDR3 is 13 residues. The J segment lost 0 bases and the V segment lost 6 bases, leaving 1 base of the junction unmatched. CDR3 protein: CASSDRVNTEAFF. The CDR3 DNA follows: TGTGCCAGCAGCGACAGGGTGAACACTGAAGCTTTCTTT.

J is TRBJ2-5 and V is TRBV7-2; 11 bases are shared with TRBD1. Losses at the gene ends were 0 bases for V and 5 bases for J; bases not matched to a gene: 5. The CDR3 has 16 amino acids. Germline CDR1 and CDR2: SGHTA and FQGNSA. Here the CDR3 DNA reads TGTGCCAGCAGCTTAGCTCCGGGACAGGGGGTGGAGACCCAGTACTTC. It encodes CASSLAPGQGVETQYF. Variable domain in full (rest from reference TRBV7-2 and TRBJ2-5): GAGVSQSPSNKVTEKGKDVELRCDPISGHTALYWYRQSLGQGLEFLIYFQGNSAPDKSGLPSDRFSAERTGGSVSTLTIQRTQQEDSAVYLCASSLAPGQGVETQYFGPGTRLLVL.

This clone was seen a single time. This chain links TRBV11-2 with TRBJ2-1, with TRBD2 matching 11 bases. CDR1 and CDR2 from the germline V gene are SGHAT and FQNNGV. The CDR3 runs to 16 residues. Unmatched junction bases numbered 12, after V lost 6 bases and J lost 8 bases. The CDR3 sequence: CASSPPTSGRSYEQFF. As DNA, the CDR3 is TGTGCCAGCAGTCCACCTACTAGCGGGAGATCCTATGAGCAGTTCTTC.

This clone has a handful of counts. The chain uses TRBV29-1 and TRBJ2-7, with TRBD1 identical over 9 bases. CDR1 and CDR2 from the germline V gene are SQVTM and ANQGSEA. The CDR3 runs to 12 residues. The ends lost 5 bases at V and 5 bases at J; junction bases unmatched: 4. The CDR3 bases are TGCAGCGTTCTGACAGGGGGAAACGAGCAGTACTTC. As protein: CSVLTGGNEQYF.

This sequence joins TRBV10-3 and TRBJ1-1; the D gene is possibly TRBD1 (6 bases). From germline, CDR1 is ENHRY and CDR2 SYGVKD. The CDR3 is made up of 12 amino acids. Trimming pared 3 bases from V and 8 bases from J, leaving 10 bases between. In DNA, the CDR3 is TGTGCCATCAGTGAAGGGGACATAGAAGCTTTCTTT. Its protein is CAISEGDIEAFF.

This chain links TRBV18 with TRBJ1-1; D is unclear. The CDR3 spans 8 residues. Germline values: CDR1 KGHSH, CDR2 LQKENI. The ends were cut back, 4 bases at V and 10 bases at J, with 1 base in the middle. This CDR3 is CASSLAFF. CDR3 in DNA: TGTGCCAGCTCACTAGCTTTCTTT.

The V gene is TRBV19, the J gene TRBJ2-1; D perhaps matches TRBD1 (6 bases). The length of the CDR3 is 15 residues. V lost 7 bases to trimming and J lost 2 bases, with 15 bases between them. Germline CDR1 LNHDA, CDR2 SQIVND (reference sequence). The CDR3 protein is CASKSGQFTYNEQFF. The CDR3 nucleotides read TGTGCCAGTAAATCCGGACAGTTCACCTACAATGAGCAGTTCTTC.

This chain uses TRBV5-1 with TRBJ2-1; 12 nucleotides align to TRBD1. Germline V gene data show CDR1 as SGHRS and CDR2 as YFSETQ. After removal of 4 bases from V and 9 bases from J, the junction contained 5 bases not matched to a gene. The CDR3 has 14 residues. CDR3 loop: CASSPGTGGLEQFF. The CDR3 bases are TGCGCCAGCAGCCCCGGGACAGGGGGCCTTGAGCAGTTCTTC. Combining the CDR3 with reference TRBV5-1 and TRBJ2-1 gives the whole variable domain KAGVTQTPRYLIKTRGQQVTLSCSPISGHRSVSWYQQTPGQGLQFLFEYFSETQRNKGNFPGRFSGRQFSNSRSEMNVSTLELGDSALYLCASSPGTGGLEQFFGPGTRLTVL.

V usage is TRBV25-1 and J usage is TRBJ1-4; no clear D gene. The CDR3 sequence is 16 residues long. Trimming shortened V by 3 bases and J by 6 bases, and 17 bases separated the two germline ends. Germline V gives CDR1 MGHDK, CDR2 SYGVNS. CDR3 protein: CASSDPAMSLDEKLFF. Here the CDR3 DNA reads TGTGCCAGCAGTGACCCGGCGATGAGTCTGGATGAAAAACTGTTTTTT.

The rearrangement joins TRBV6-5 to TRBJ2-2, with 10 positions matching TRBD1. Germline V gives CDR1 MNHEY, CDR2 SVGAGI. CDR3 length: 13 residues. Trimming removed 6 bases from V and 7 bases from J; junction bases left unmatched: 2. The CDR3 loop reads CASRTGGGGELFF. Written as DNA, the CDR3 is TGTGCCAGCAGGACAGGGGGCGGCGGGGAGCTGTTTTTT.

This clone has a handful of counts. The same CDR3 also results from other DNA sequences found in this sample. This chain links TRBV27 with TRBJ2-2, with unresolved D. There are 12 residues in the CDR3. Germline CDR1 MNHEY, CDR2 SMNVEV (reference sequence). Trimming removed 1 base at V and 5 bases at J, with 2 bases between. The chain's CDR3 is CASSLLTGELFF. CDR3 DNA: TGTGCCAGCAGTTTATTGACCGGGGAGCTGTTTTTT.

The chain has TRBV5-6 and TRBJ1-5, with TRBD1 matching over 7 bases. CDR3 length equals 16 residues. V shed 2 bases, J shed 3 bases, and the junction held 8 bases outside the gene matches. The V gene's germline CDR1 is SGHDT and CDR2 YYEEEE. In DNA, the CDR3 is TGTGCCAGCAGCTTACTTCTCCAGGGGGACAATCAGCCCCAGCATTTT. Translated, it gives CASSLLLQGDNQPQHF.